The 4 T cell receptor beta chains in this list originate from one sample, sequenced in a study of blood T cell repertoires in COVID-19. Data came from immunoSEQ multiplex PCR; TCRdb stores just in-frame clones and leaves some out. The sample contains about 73,000 clones, over 60% of which appear only once. The material sequenced was peripheral blood. These receptors came from a man in his 70s with COVID-19, enrolled during active disease.

The chain combines TRBV9 with TRBJ1-6, with 7 bases that match TRBD1. There are 15 residues in the CDR3. Germline values: CDR1 SGDLS, CDR2 YYNGEE. Trimming at V came to 5 bases and at J to 4 bases, leaving 6 bases not matched to a gene. The CDR3 here is CASSTGVEYNSPLHF. CDR3 DNA: TGTGCCAGCAGTACAGGGGTAGAGTATAATTCACCCCTCCACTTT.

The rearrangement joins TRBV19 to TRBJ1-5; tentatively, D is TRBD1 (5 bases). The CDR3 is 17 amino acids. The germline V and J ends were trimmed by 6 bases and 4 bases, with 22 bases remaining between them. Germline CDR1 LNHDA, CDR2 SQIVND (reference sequence). CDR3 nucleotide sequence: TGTGCCAGTAGCAGGCTCGCCGGGGGGGTATGGAATCAGCCCCAGCATTTT. Protein sequence: CASSRLAGGVWNQPQHF.

V usage is TRBV15 and J usage is TRBJ1-1; possible D gene TRBD1, 5 bases. This CDR3 contains 14 residues. V was clipped by 1 base and J by 3 bases, with 9 bases between them. The germline CDR1 and CDR2 sequences are LNHNV and YYDKDF (reference sequence). The CDR3 coding sequence is TGTGCCACCAGCAGAGGACAGACGTACACTGAAGCTTTCTTT. Encoded protein: CATSRGQTYTEAFF.

The V and J genes are TRBV5-4 and TRBJ2-1; the match to TRBD2 covers 9 bases. CDR1 and CDR2 from the germline V gene are SGHNT and YYREEE (reference sequence). The CDR3 totals 20 residues. The V segment lost 0 bases and the J segment 0 bases; nucleotides outside the gene matches: 13. DNA for the CDR3: TGTGCCAGCAGCTTGGGGGTAGGGACTAGCTCCCTCATCTCCTACAATGAGCAGTTCTTC. This codes for CASSLGVGTSSLISYNEQFF.